The 17 T cell receptor beta chains given below trace back to one sample, sequenced in a study of T cell changes during pregnancy in multiple sclerosis. The data were produced by immunoSEQ multiplex PCR, yet TCRdb's version contains in-frame clones alone and is incomplete. The data show tens of thousands of clones, 90% to 95% seen once. The sequencing here drew on peripheral blood, taken before pregnancy. The receptor source for this set is a female donor with multiple sclerosis, enrolled in a pregnancy study.

This clone was seen a few times. The rearrangement uses TRBV10-3 and TRBJ2-1; D unclear. The CDR3 has 13 residues. Per germline, CDR1 ENHRY and CDR2 SYGVKD. V dropped 6 bases and J dropped 2 bases, with 8 bases sitting between them. Written as DNA, the CDR3 is TGTGCCATCAGAGACAAGACCTACAATGAGCAGTTCTTC. This sequence encodes CAIRDKTYNEQFF.

The V call is TRBV19, the J call TRBJ2-5, with 7 bases matching TRBD1. The CDR3 spans 15 residues. V was pared by 2 bases and J by 0 bases, with 3 bases of the junction left unmatched. Germline V gene sequence: CDR1 LNHDA, CDR2 SQIVND (reference sequence). The DNA of the CDR3 is TGTGCCAGTAGTATAACAGGGGACGACCAAGAGACCCAGTACTTC. Protein: CASSITGDDQETQYF.

The chain recombines TRBV7-9 with TRBJ2-7; 7 positions match TRBD1. Losses at the gene ends were 5 bases for V and 1 base for J; bases not matched to a gene: 8. The CDR3 has 15 amino acids. CDR1 SEHNR and CDR2 FQNEAQ come from the germline V gene (reference sequence). CDR3 sequence (DNA): TGTGCCAGCAGCGCGCAGACAGGGCCATCCTACGAGCAGTACTTC. Amino acid sequence: CASSAQTGPSYEQYF.

V usage is TRBV15 and J usage is TRBJ2-1; a possible D gene is TRBD2 (6 bases). Trimming removed 2 bases from V and 4 bases from J, with 15 bases in between. The germline gives CDR1 LNHNV, CDR2 YYDKDF (reference sequence). The CDR3 is 16 amino acids. The CDR3 is CATSRSPNGLYNEQFF. The CDR3 region has the DNA TGTGCCACCAGCAGAAGTCCCAACGGACTATACAATGAGCAGTTCTTC.

The chain is built from TRBV12-5 and TRBJ2-1; 7 bases fit TRBD1. The V segment lost 1 base and the J segment 6 bases; nucleotides outside the gene matches: 3. The CDR3 is made up of 14 amino acids. Germline values: CDR1 LGHNT, CDR2 FRNRAP. The CDR3 reads CASGLDGQVNEQFF. CDR3 bases: TGTGCTAGTGGTTTGGACGGACAGGTCAATGAGCAGTTCTTC.

The table lists this clone with a count of one. The V and J genes are TRBV13 and TRBJ2-3; 11 nucleotides align to TRBD2. CDR1 is PRHDT, CDR2 FYEKMQ, per germline (reference sequence). This CDR3 contains 17 residues. Trimming at V came to 5 bases and at J to 0 bases, leaving 7 bases not matched to a gene. The CDR3 loop is CASSRRGTSGSTDTQYF. The CDR3, as DNA: TGTGCCAGCAGCCGTAGGGGGACTAGCGGAAGCACAGATACGCAGTATTTT.

The rearrangement links TRBV18 to TRBJ1-6, with 10 bases lining up with TRBD1. Germline CDR1 reads KGHSH; CDR2 reads LQKENI. The CDR3 is 14 residues long. J gave up 8 bases and V 4 bases, and 2 bases lay outside the gene matches. DNA of the CDR3: TGTGCCAGCTCACAGGGGACAGGGGATTCACCCCTCCACTTT. Its protein product is CASSQGTGDSPLHF.

The V gene is TRBV7-3, the J gene TRBJ2-3; tentatively, D is TRBD2 (5 bases). V was shortened by 2 bases and J by 5 bases, with 11 bases between the two germline ends. CDR1 SGHTA and CDR2 FQGTGA come from the germline V gene. This CDR3 has 14 residues. This chain's CDR3 is CASSLYREGDTQYF. CDR3 nucleotides: TGTGCCAGCAGCTTATACCGGGAAGGAGATACGCAGTATTTT.

This rearrangement joins TRBV2 to TRBJ1-1, with 10 bases aligning to TRBD1. The CDR3 extends over 12 amino acids. Germline trimming cut 10 bases from V and 4 bases from J; bases unmatched to any gene: 3. Germline loops: CDR1 SNHLY, CDR2 FYNNEI. CDR3 residues: CATGTGVTEAFF. The CDR3 DNA reads TGTGCCACGGGGACAGGGGTCACTGAAGCTTTCTTT.

This clone was detected only once. This chain joins TRBV29-1 and TRBJ1-3; D is ambiguous. The V gene lost 4 bases and the J gene lost 0 bases, with 7 bases spanning the gap. The CDR3 loop spans 13 amino acids. Germline values: CDR1 SQVTM, CDR2 ANQGSEA. CDR3 in DNA: TGCAGCGTTGCAGTTAACTCTGGAAACACCATATATTTT. Protein: CSVAVNSGNTIYF.

This chain connects TRBV27 to TRBJ2-7, with D possibly matching TRBD2 (5 bases). The CDR3 runs 14 residues. Per germline, CDR1 MNHEY and CDR2 SMNVEV (reference sequence). V lost 5 bases and J 7 bases, leaving 18 bases between the germline ends. CDR3 loop: CASSLTPGLGEQYF. CDR3 in DNA: TGTGCCAGCAGTCTCACCCCGGGGTTAGGGGAGCAGTACTTC.

CDR3 loop: CASSPEGKAFF. CDR3 DNA sequence: TGTGCCAGCTCACCAGAGGGAAAAGCTTTCTTT. This chain uses TRBV18 with TRBJ1-1; D gene unclear. The ends were cut back, 2 bases at V and 9 bases at J, with 7 bases in the middle. The CDR3 totals 11 residues. Germline lookup yields CDR1 KGHSH and CDR2 LQKENI.

DNA of the CDR3: TGTGCCAGCTCACTAAAGAACACCGGGGAGCTGTTTTTT. Translation: CASSLKNTGELFF. The J gene is TRBJ2-2, the V gene TRBV18; D call uncertain. The CDR3 has 13 amino acids. The V end was cut by 4 bases, the J end by 1 base, with 4 bases between. Germline V gives CDR1 KGHSH, CDR2 LQKENI.

V gene TRBV6-1 combines with J gene TRBJ1-2; D not resolved. This CDR3 contains 17 residues. V shed 1 base and J shed 0 bases, with 15 bases lying between them. CDR1 and CDR2 from the germline V gene are MNHNS and SASEGT. This CDR3 reads CASSEVRGALTNYGYTF. CDR3 bases: TGTGCCAGCAGTGAAGTCCGGGGAGCGCTAACTAACTATGGCTACACCTTC.

This chain connects TRBV5-6 to TRBJ1-1, with D hard to call. With 4 bases removed from V and 8 bases from J, the gap between germline ends came to 15 bases. The germline gives CDR1 SGHDT, CDR2 YYEEEE. The CDR3 contains 13 residues. CDR3 residues: CASSPTDLQEAFF. CDR3 DNA: TGTGCCAGCAGCCCCACAGATTTACAAGAAGCTTTCTTT.

This chain connects TRBV6-1 to TRBJ1-5; weak D call: TRBD1 (5 bases). CDR3 length: 14 amino acids. Deletions cut 7 bases from V and 4 bases from J, with 14 bases between. In germline, CDR1 is MNHNS, CDR2 SASEGT. CDR3 sequence (DNA): TGTGCCAGCACCCAACCGCAGGGTAATCAGCCCCAGCATTTT. Translation: CASTQPQGNQPQHF.

The chain joins TRBV30 to TRBJ1-3; the D is unclear. The CDR3 has 14 residues. V gave up 1 base and J gave up 1 base, with 8 bases separating them. Germline assignment: CDR1 GTSNPN and CDR2 SVGIG (reference sequence). In DNA form, the CDR3 reads TGTGCCTGGAGTGGGCAGTTTTCTGGAAACACCATATATTTT. It yields the protein CAWSGQFSGNTIYF. Variable domain in full (rest from reference TRBV30 and TRBJ1-3): SQTIHQWPATLVQPVGSPLSLECTVEGTSNPNLYWYRQAAGRGLQLLFYSVGIGQISSEVPQNLSASRPQDRQFILSSKKLLLSDSGFYLCAWSGQFSGNTIYFGEGSWLTVV.